This T cell receptor beta chain originates from a study of blood T cell repertoires in COVID-19. V lost 0 bases and J lost 8; bases outside the gene matches: 3. CDR1 is SGHVS and CDR2 is FQNEAQ in the germline V gene. The CDR3 contains 14 residues. Under the authors' procedure: Amplification with reference gene primers provided the estimates of nucleated cell counts. The assay was immunoSEQ multiplex PCR, and TCRdb's table has in-frame clones only and misses some. V and J calls plus clone size are reproduced from that table; the DNA served to infer D and trimming. The repertoire holds about 480,000 clones, 85% to 90% seen once, with approximately 0.9% in the top ten.

The rearrangement uses TRBV7-8 and TRBJ2-2; 7 bases map to TRBD2. The receptor comes from a man between 18 and 35 years old with COVID-19, enrolled during active disease. The specimen was peripheral blood. CDR3 residues: CASSLARGTGELFF. The CDR3, as DNA: TGTGCCAGCAGCTTAGCGCGGGGGACGGGGGAGCTGTTTTTT.